This TCR beta chain was observed in a study of OX40 agonist ivuxolimab in advanced cancers. In the study overall: Among those enrolled, mean age was around 55 years (range 23 to 79) and 75% to 85% were male.

This clone occurred a few times. Its matching antigen is unknown. Study results and caveats: Researchers report that CD8+ T cells had, on average, more expanded clones than CD4+. Among expanded peripheral T cells, antigen specificity went undetermined. With doses of 0.1 to 3.0 mg/kg, CD4+ and CD8+ blood T cells had undergone clonal expansion by week 6.

The CDR3 consists of 17 residues. From germline, CDR1 is MNHNS and CDR2 SASEGT. Between the trimmed V and J ends, which lost 0 bases and 1 base, there was a span of 13 bases. Generated by immunoSEQ multiplex PCR, the TCRdb table keeps only in-frame clones and is missing some. The repertoire holds around 80,000 clones, with around 80% as singletons. The sequenced sample was CD4+ or CD8+ T cells sorted from blood, obtained in a trial of the OX40 agonist ivuxolimab. The sequence was collected from an adult with an advanced solid tumor such as melanoma, head and neck, liver or kidney cancer. The V call is TRBV6-1, the J call TRBJ1-5, with D tentatively TRBD1 (6 bases). CDR3 protein: CASSEAGGGTSNQPQHF. CDR3 DNA sequence: TGTGCCAGCAGTGAAGCGGGCGGGGGCACGAGCAATCAGCCCCAGCATTTT.